What follows is one TCR beta chain and its context. The antigen is undetermined. V was cut by 0 bases and J by 3 bases, with 8 bases left in between. Germline V CDR1 and CDR2: MRHNA, SNTAGT. This CDR3 has 14 residues. The data were produced by immunoSEQ multiplex PCR, yet TCRdb's version contains in-frame clones alone and is incomplete. The table records roughly 120,000 clones, about nine tenths of them present only once. This sample stems from a study of T cell responses to AZD1222 COVID-19 vaccine. Notes on the study in general: As reported, nearly half of all spike-specific TCRs target variant regions that are unmutated. The donor cohort was predominantly white British with a female majority, and clonal diversity may have been underestimated. The repertoires were collected only after the peak T cell response.

The chain carries TRBV6-4 and TRBJ2-5, with D unresolved. The sample here was peripheral blood, taken on day 0 of AZD1222 vaccination. This sequence originates from an adult in good health. This CDR3 is CASSDSSPKETQYF. The CDR3, as DNA: TGTGCCAGCAGTGACTCGAGCCCGAAAGAGACCCAGTACTTC.